This T cell receptor (beta chain) was captured by sequencing in a study of T-cell reconstitution after alpha-beta-depleted transplantation in children. Study-level results: Several patients had high TCRbeta diversity at day 60; it came from surviving recipient T cells and thymic progenitors.

Worth noting for this clonotype: Its antigen is undetermined.

Unique molecular identifiers were incorporated into the prepared TCRbeta library. MiXCR was run by TCRdb on the PCR reads, yielding one entry per CDR3 protein. The sample lists 800,000 to 1,000,000 distinct CDR3 sequences, around 30% occurring once. Source: PBMCs, mostly from graft donor cells, taken 360 days after TCRalphabeta/CD19-depleted stem cell transplant. This receptor was identified in a boy in the first two years of life who had a stem cell transplant for SCID, so the T cells may come from the graft donor.

The CDR3 sequence is CASSVVGTANTGELFF. The DNA for the CDR3 is TGTGCCAGCAGCGTAGTTGGGACAGCGAACACCGGGGAGCTGTTTTTT. The chain has TRBV9 and TRBJ2-2, with 7 nucleotides matching TRBD1. The CDR3 has 16 amino acids. CDR1 is SGDLS, CDR2 YYNGEE, per germline. The junction had 2 bases not matched to a gene; V was cut back by 0 bases and J by 0 bases.